This T cell receptor (beta chain) was sequenced during a study of T cell responses to AZD1222 COVID-19 vaccine (dated by TCRdb to the early 2020s). Concerning the study at large: AZD1222 recipients given second doses at about 4 weeks or at about 12 weeks were pooled, since spike-specific TCR depth and breadth were not found to differ between the two schedules. Trial participants were enrolled by age into subgroups of 18-55, 56-69 and 70-plus years, and about 150, 27 and 61 TCR-sequenced participants, respectively, were included in these subgroups. A total of 233 trial participants underwent TCR sequencing, of whom about 200 received two doses of AZD1222 and some 26 received two doses of the MenACWY control vaccine.

Points on this clone: Its antigen is currently not known. Base qualities are not provided; no much larger clone lies one nucleotide away.

The CDR3 regions of human TCRbeta chains were analyzed by immunosequencing. The authors' analysis ran thus. Repertoire TCRs were matched against a reference library of SARS-CoV-2-specific TCRs generated with the MIRA antigen-specificity platform. Breadth was defined as the fraction of unique TCRs that were SARS-CoV-2-associated, and depth was defined as the fraction of total T cells that were SARS-CoV-2-associated. Each spike-specific TCR was assigned to its reactive spike region and to a CD4 or CD8 class using the MIRA data. Log10-transformed breadth and depth values were compared by one-way ANOVA with Sidak's multiple comparisons tests. TCRdb stores this immuneACCESS table with in-frame sequences only. Part of the clones is absent; in the studies checked, under half of the shortfall reflects unresolved V genes, and no reason is known for the rest. The DNA gave D and trimming, while V, J and clone size come from that table. The sample table holds about 140,000 clones, of which over 85% were seen once. The biggest ten clones account for about 5% of the sample.

Points the paper makes about the study in general: Nearly half of unique spike-specific TCRs reportedly recognized epitopes outside regions mutated in the B.1.351 and B.1.1.7 variants. After two AZD1222 doses, spike-specific TCR breadth and depth were significantly higher than at day 0 and than in MenACWY recipients. Participants were mostly white British and included more females than males, and it was suggested by the authors that clonal diversity may have been underestimated. Conclusions about previously exposed vaccinees were limited because only 5 or 6 AZD1222 recipients were SARS-CoV-2 seropositive at baseline. Vaccine-associated CD4 TCRs spanned the whole spike protein, with dominant responses in regions 160-218 and 743-854. The 56-69-year group was small, and its depth increase did not reach significance, likely because of low power. Because no day 14 peak-response samples were available, repertoires were characterized only after the peak T cell response.

CDR1 and CDR2, per the germline V gene, are MDHEN and SYDVKM. At the junction V is shortened by 5 bases and J by 2 bases; bases outside the gene matches: 8. The CDR3 has 15 amino acids, counting the end cysteine and phenylalanine. This entry keeps only the CDR3 DNA: 45 bases, framed from base 1. This sample's time point label indicates: baseline before first vaccination. Vaccinee samples were obtained from the UK trials COV001 and COV002, which included a single-blind randomized controlled phase 2/3 trial of AZD1222 (ChAdOx1 nCoV-19) in healthy adults. For TCRbeta chain sequencing, PBMC samples from trial participants were taken at day 0 and at day 28 after the second dose.

The origin of this receptor is an adult in good health. The V and J segments used are TRBV28 and TRBJ2-7, with 8 bases in between that match TRBD1. The material was peripheral blood, obtained on day 0 of AZD1222 vaccination. The CDR3: CASSPSPGQAYEQYF. The DNA reads as follows: TGTGCCAGCAGTCCATCACCGGGACAGGCCTACGAGCAGTACTTC.